This entry lists 31 T cell receptor beta chains sequenced from one sample in a study of regulatory and conventional T cells in RAG deficiency. TCRdb keeps only in-frame clones here, not all; method: immunoSEQ multiplex PCR. The table shows tens of thousands of clones, with roughly 90% occurring only once. Separately, the same data were catalogued under a study of regulatory T cells. From that study: Primers: 52 TRBV forward and 13 TRBJ reverse.

The material sequenced was CD8+ T cells sorted from blood. Receptors originate from a human donor in good health.

The chain uses TRBV10-1 and TRBJ2-7; 10 bases are a match to TRBD1. V was pared by 6 bases and J by 2 bases, with 7 bases of the junction left unmatched. CDR3 length: 15 amino acids. CDR1 and CDR2 (germline): WNHNN, SYGVQD (reference sequence). The CDR3 DNA sequence: TGCGCCAGCAGCTCTGGGACAGGGGCACCCTACGAGCAGTACTTC. Amino acid sequence: CASSSGTGAPYEQYF.

This rearrangement joins TRBV5-1 to TRBJ2-3, with TRBD1 matching over 9 bases. The germline V gene has CDR1 SGHRS and CDR2 YFSETQ. The CDR3 is made up of 16 amino acids. Trimming at V came to 1 base and at J to 2 bases, leaving 5 bases not matched to a gene. CDR3 DNA sequence: TGCGCCAGCAGCTTGCCTCGGACAGGGGACACAGATACGCAGTATTTT. Residues: CASSLPRTGDTDTQYF.

This chain links TRBV7-7 with TRBJ2-3; 10 bases line up with TRBD1. The length of the CDR3 is 14 residues. The V gene's germline CDR1 is SSHAT and CDR2 FNYEAQ (reference sequence). CDR3 nucleotide sequence: TGTGCTAGCGCGACCGGGACAGGGGCCGATACGCAGTATTTT. It specifies CASATGTGADTQYF.

CDR3: CASSFSGTSGGTYEQYF. In DNA, the CDR3 is TGTGCCAGCAGTTTTTCCGGGACTAGCGGGGGGACCTACGAGCAGTACTTC. The chain couples TRBV2 to TRBJ2-7, with TRBD2 matching 15 bases. The germline gives CDR1 SNHLY, CDR2 FYNNEI. CDR3 length: 17 amino acids. Trimming at V came to 5 bases and at J to 2 bases, leaving 7 bases not matched to a gene. The full variable domain, in which reference TRBV2 and TRBJ2-7 provide the parts outside the CDR3, is EPEVTQTPSHQVTQMGQEVILRCVPISNHLYFYWYRQILGQKVEFLVSFYNNEISEKSEIFDDQFSVERPDGSNFTLKIRSTKLEDSAMYFCASSFSGTSGGTYEQYFGPGTRLTVT.

J is TRBJ2-7 and V is TRBV7-9; the D gene is possibly TRBD2 (6 bases). Germline-derived CDR1 and CDR2 are SEHNR and FQNEAQ (reference sequence). V gave up 1 base and J gave up 2 bases, with 12 bases separating them. The CDR3 covers 15 residues. For the CDR3, the DNA is TGTGCCAGCAGCTTAGGGGGCGGGGCCCCCTACGAGCAGTACTTC. Its translation is CASSLGGGAPYEQYF.

The chain has TRBV9 and TRBJ2-5; 8 nucleotides agree with TRBD2. This CDR3 contains 18 residues. The V segment lost 3 bases and the J segment 0 bases; nucleotides outside the gene matches: 13. Germline CDR1 reads SGDLS; CDR2 reads YYNGEE. This CDR3 reads CASSGGVTSEGYQETQYF. The CDR3 DNA sequence: TGTGCCAGCAGCGGAGGGGTGACTAGCGAGGGGTACCAAGAGACCCAGTACTTC.

The chain carries TRBV27 and TRBJ2-2; TRBD1 matches at 9 bases. CDR3 size: 18 residues. V was clipped by 4 bases and J by 4 bases; unmatched bases: 13. Germline V CDR1 and CDR2: MNHEY, SMNVEV (reference sequence). The DNA of the CDR3 is TGTGCCAGCAGTTCAAGGACAGGGGTACGTGCGGTCACCGGGGAGCTGTTTTTT. This encodes CASSSRTGVRAVTGELFF.

The genes are TRBV29-1 and TRBJ2-7; 11 nucleotides line up with TRBD2. After removal of 2 bases from V and 5 bases from J, the junction contained 14 bases not matched to a gene. Germline CDR1 SQVTM, CDR2 ANQGSEA. The CDR3 sequence is 17 residues long. Here the CDR3 reads CSVEITTSGILRHEQYF. The CDR3 bases are TGCAGCGTTGAAATAACGACTAGCGGGATTCTTAGGCACGAGCAGTACTTC.

The rearrangement uses TRBV5-8 and TRBJ1-5; possibly TRBD1 for D (6 bases). This CDR3 has 15 residues. V dropped 0 bases and J dropped 3 bases, with 10 bases sitting between them. Germline V CDR1 and CDR2: SGHTS, YDEGEE. The CDR3 is CASSLARTDNQPQHF. CDR3 nucleotide sequence: TGTGCCAGCAGCTTGGCCCGGACAGACAATCAGCCCCAGCATTTT.

The sample holds one count of this clone. The rearrangement uses TRBV27 and TRBJ2-2; the D gene is possibly TRBD2 (5 bases). Per the germline V gene, CDR1 is MNHEY and CDR2 is SMNVEV (reference sequence). The CDR3 sequence is 12 residues long. The V end was cut by 6 bases, the J end by 6 bases, with 8 bases between. The CDR3 reads CASSERAGELFF. In nucleotides, the CDR3 is TGTGCCAGCAGCGAGAGGGCCGGGGAGCTGTTTTTT.

This sequence joins TRBV19 and TRBJ1-2, with D possibly being TRBD1 (6 bases). The V gene lost 2 bases and the J gene lost 4 bases, with 14 bases spanning the gap. Per germline, CDR1 LNHDA and CDR2 SQIVND (reference sequence). This CDR3 comprises 15 residues. The CDR3 loop is CASSIPWTDSYGYTF. In DNA form, the CDR3 reads TGTGCCAGTAGTATACCTTGGACGGACAGCTATGGCTACACCTTC.

V gene TRBV27 combines with J gene TRBJ2-6; no firm D call. Germline V gene lookup returns CDR1 MNHEY and CDR2 SMNVEV (reference sequence). V lost 7 bases and J 0 bases, leaving 10 bases between the germline ends. The CDR3 sequence is 15 residues long. DNA for the CDR3: TGTGCCAGCACCACCCAGTTCTCTGGGGCCAACGTCCTGACTTTC. Residues: CASTTQFSGANVLTF.

This clone was seen a handful of times. The V and J genes are TRBV19 and TRBJ2-7; D ambiguous. CDR1 and CDR2 (germline): LNHDA, SQIVND (reference sequence). Trimming stripped 1 base from V and 2 bases from J, with 3 bases between. The CDR3 is 12 amino acids. CDR3 nucleotides: TGTGCCAGTAGTATAGGGACCTACGAGCAGTACTTC. Translated: CASSIGTYEQYF.

J is TRBJ2-2 and V is TRBV30; the D is unclear. V was shortened by 0 bases and J by 7 bases, with 3 bases between the two germline ends. The CDR3 loop spans 11 amino acids. CDR1 is GTSNPN, CDR2 SVGIG, per germline (reference sequence). CDR3 nucleotides: TGTGCCTGGAGTGTGGTCGGGGAGCTGTTTTTT. Its protein is CAWSVVGELFF. The whole variable domain, remainder taken from reference TRBV30 and TRBJ2-2, is SQTIHQWPATLVQPVGSPLSLECTVEGTSNPNLYWYRQAAGRGLQLLFYSVGIGQISSEVPQNLSASRPQDRQFILSSKKLLLSDSGFYLCAWSVVGELFFGEGSRLTVL.

V usage is TRBV6-5 and J usage is TRBJ1-1; 11 bases agree with TRBD1. The J segment lost 4 bases and the V segment lost 10 bases, leaving 2 bases of the junction unmatched. CDR1 and CDR2 from the germline V gene are MNHEY and SVGAGI. This CDR3 is built from 12 residues. The CDR3 region has the DNA TGTGCCACTGGGACAGGGGGCACTGAAGCTTTCTTT. This codes for CATGTGGTEAFF.

The rearrangement joins TRBV5-1 to TRBJ2-7; D might be TRBD2 (6 bases). V lost 0 bases and J 3 bases, leaving 10 bases between the germline ends. CDR1 is SGHRS and CDR2 is YFSETQ in the germline V gene. The CDR3 is 14 amino acids. For the CDR3, the DNA is TGCGCCAGCAGCTTGGGGGACTTGGGCTACGAGCAGTACTTC. Protein: CASSLGDLGYEQYF.

The rearrangement uses TRBV11-2 and TRBJ2-7; D is ambiguous. Trimming took 0 bases from V and 7 from J, leaving 13 bases between them. The CDR3 length is 14 residues. Per germline, CDR1 SGHAT and CDR2 FQNNGV. The CDR3 nucleotides read TGTGCCAGCAGCTTAGATTGGGCCCGGTGGGAGCAGTACTTC. Translating gives CASSLDWARWEQYF.

The CDR3 loop is CASSLQGALGTEAFF. The CDR3 DNA follows: TGTGCCAGCAGCTTACAGGGGGCCCTGGGCACTGAAGCTTTCTTT. This sequence joins TRBV7-9 and TRBJ1-1, with 8 bases aligning to TRBD1. The germline V gene encodes CDR1 SEHNR and CDR2 FQNEAQ (reference sequence). The CDR3 spans 15 residues. V trimming: 2 bases; J trimming: 4 bases; junction bases outside the gene matches: 6. Based on the CDR3 plus reference TRBV7-9 and TRBJ1-1, the full variable domain is DTGVSQNPRHKITKRGQNVTFRCDPISEHNRLYWYRQTLGQGPEFLTYFQNEAQLEKSRLLSDRFSAERPKGSFSTLEIQRTEQGDSAMYLCASSLQGALGTEAFFGQGTRLTVV.

V is TRBV2 and J is TRBJ2-1; D remains unclear. The CDR3 consists of 14 residues. The germline gives CDR1 SNHLY, CDR2 FYNNEI. Trimming stripped 10 bases from V and 4 bases from J, with 17 bases between. As DNA, the CDR3 is TGTGCCACCCCATTGGGCGAAGGGTACAATGAGCAGTTCTTC. Its translation is CATPLGEGYNEQFF.

The table lists this clone with a few counts. The chain links TRBV6-1 to TRBJ1-2; TRBD1 might be the D (6 bases). CDR1 and CDR2 from the germline V gene are MNHNS and SASEGT. This CDR3 is built from 13 residues. The ends were cut back, 8 bases at V and 7 bases at J, with 17 bases in the middle. The CDR3 sequence: CASRGWGLTGYTF. CDR3 bases: TGTGCCAGCCGGGGGTGGGGGCTTACTGGCTACACCTTC.

The DNA for the CDR3 is TGTGCCAGCAGCAGGGATAGCAATCAGCCCCAGCATTTT. Its translation: CASSRDSNQPQHF. The J gene is TRBJ1-5, the V gene TRBV2, with D possibly matching TRBD1 (5 bases). Germline V lookup: CDR1 SNHLY, CDR2 FYNNEI. V lost 6 bases and J 0 bases, leaving 6 bases between the germline ends. The CDR3 loop spans 13 amino acids.

The V gene is TRBV5-1, the J gene TRBJ1-1; maybe TRBD1 (6 bases). Germline assignment: CDR1 SGHRS and CDR2 YFSETQ. Trimming took off 0 bases at V and 6 bases at J, with 12 bases between the two ends. The CDR3 extends over 14 amino acids. CDR3 DNA: TGCGCCAGCAGCTTGGTGGGGGGACAATCTGAAGCTTTCTTT. Protein: CASSLVGGQSEAFF.

This chain connects TRBV11-2 to TRBJ1-1; tentatively, D is TRBD1 (5 bases). CDR1 and CDR2 from the germline V gene are SGHAT and FQNNGV. The CDR3 runs 14 residues. Trimming took off 0 bases at V and 5 bases at J, with 10 bases between the two ends. The CDR3 region is CASSLDQGWTEAFF. The CDR3 region has the DNA TGTGCCAGCAGCTTAGATCAGGGTTGGACTGAAGCTTTCTTT.

The chain has TRBV20-1 and TRBJ2-3, with a weak D call TRBD2 (5 bases). The CDR3 spans 11 residues. Germline V CDR1 and CDR2: DFQATT, SNEGSKA (reference sequence). V lost 6 bases to trimming and J lost 8 bases, with 12 bases between them. CDR3 DNA: TGCAGTGCCCCCAACGGAGGTACGCAGTATTTT. Translated, it gives CSAPNGGTQYF.

The CDR3 DNA reads TGTGCCAGCAGCGGGACAGGAATTCAGCCCCAGCATTTT. Encoded protein: CASSGTGIQPQHF. V usage is TRBV25-1 and J usage is TRBJ1-5; 8 bases line up with TRBD1. Germline trimming cut 6 bases from V and 6 bases from J; bases unmatched to any gene: 4. The CDR3 is 13 amino acids. Germline CDR1 and CDR2: MGHDK and SYGVNS.

V and J are TRBV6-1 and TRBJ2-7; D gene ambiguous. The CDR3 is 15 residues long. With 1 base removed from V and 1 base from J, the gap between germline ends came to 11 bases. Germline V CDR1 and CDR2: MNHNS, SASEGT. The CDR3 region has the DNA TGTGCCAGCAGTGAAGGAGGTCCCCCTTCCTACGAGCAGTACTTC. This sequence encodes CASSEGGPPSYEQYF.

J is TRBJ1-2 and V is TRBV21-1; the table's TRBD1 call for D was not verified on the DNA. TRBV21-1 is termed a pseudogene. This CDR3 comprises 13 residues. The CDR3 here is CASSYKQIYGYTF. CDR3 DNA: TGTGCCAGCAGCTATAAACAGATCTATGGCTACACCTTC.

Note on this clone: A read error may account for a junction end that differs from germline. The chain links TRBV7-7 to TRBJ2-5, with 7 bases lining up with TRBD1. Germline assignment: CDR1 SSHAT and CDR2 FNYEAQ (reference sequence). CDR3 length: 15 amino acids. CDR3 DNA sequence: TGTGCTAGCAGCTCCGGGACAGTCACAAGGGAGACCCAGTACTTC. Translating it yields CASSSGTVTRETQYF.

The chain joins TRBV6-5 to TRBJ2-7; D is unresolved. The CDR3 sequence is 12 residues long. In germline, CDR1 is MNHEY, CDR2 SVGAGI. Trimming removed 6 bases from V and 6 bases from J, with 12 bases in between. The CDR3 loop reads CASSYPRGEQYF. The CDR3 DNA sequence: TGTGCCAGCAGCTACCCTCGAGGCGAGCAGTACTTC.

The CDR3 bases are TGTGCCAGCAGTTCTAGCGGGGGCCAAGAGACCCAGTACTTC. It is translated as CASSSSGGQETQYF. The V gene is TRBV6-1, the J gene TRBJ2-5; 10 positions agree with TRBD2. Losses at the gene ends were 5 bases for V and 1 base for J; bases not matched to a gene: 1. Germline V gives CDR1 MNHNS, CDR2 SASEGT. The CDR3 has 14 amino acids.

The chain couples TRBV28 to TRBJ1-2, with D uncertain. CDR1 MDHEN and CDR2 SYDVKM come from the germline V gene. The CDR3 loop spans 12 amino acids. CDR3 in DNA: TGTGTCGCGGCCGGGAGCCGGTATGGCTACACCTTC. Amino acids: CVAAGSRYGYTF.